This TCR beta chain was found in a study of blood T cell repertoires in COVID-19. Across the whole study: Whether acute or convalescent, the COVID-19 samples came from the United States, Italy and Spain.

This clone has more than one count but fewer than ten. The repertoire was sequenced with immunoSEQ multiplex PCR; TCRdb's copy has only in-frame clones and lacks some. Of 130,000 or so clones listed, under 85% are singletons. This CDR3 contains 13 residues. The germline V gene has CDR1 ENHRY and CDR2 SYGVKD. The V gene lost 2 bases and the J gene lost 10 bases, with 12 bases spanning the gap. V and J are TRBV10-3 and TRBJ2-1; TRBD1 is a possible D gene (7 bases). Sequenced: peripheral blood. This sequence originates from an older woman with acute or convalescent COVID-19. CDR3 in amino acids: CAISEGQGGEQFF. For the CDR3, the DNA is TGTGCCATCAGTGAGGGTCAGGGGGGAGAGCAGTTCTTC.